These T cell receptor beta chains were read from a single sample in a study of T cell responses to AZD1222 COVID-19 vaccine. Repertoires were generated with immunoSEQ multiplex PCR, while TCRdb's copy carries only in-frame clones and drops some. Here the sample spans about 99,000 clones, about 91% being singletons. This material consisted of peripheral blood, taken on day 0 of AZD1222 vaccination. The receptors stem from an adult in good health. CDR3s leave out the opening cysteine and the closing phenylalanine or tryptophan. Expanded clones are given a class, and other clones once, few, many or no size at all.

J gene | clone size | V gene | CDR3 protein
TRBJ2-5 | NA | TRBV5-1 | ASSSGVGQETQY
TRBJ1-6 | NA | TRBV6-2/TRBV6-3 | ASSSPDSDNSPLH
TRBJ1-5 | NA | TRBV6-5 | ASSLGQGYRQPQH
TRBJ1-1 | NA | TRBV29-1 | SVEGAEQENTEAF
TRBJ1-4 | NA | TRBV19 | ASSNYGEKLF
TRBJ1-1 | NA | TRBV19 | ASHRGEKAF
TRBJ1-6 | NA | TRBV15 | ATSVTSGLNSPLH
TRBJ1-1 | NA | TRBV4-2 | ASSPSDRGYTEAF
TRBJ2-1 | NA | TRBV25-1 | ASSESDRYRNEQF
TRBJ2-1 | NA | TRBV5-1 | ASSPGGGTYNEQF
TRBJ1-2 | NA | TRBV5-1 | ASSLRLGGGDGYT
TRBJ2-2 | NA | TRBV23-1 | ASGLAGTGELF
TRBJ2-1 | NA | TRBV7-9 | ASSLRTGRGSYNEQF
TRBJ2-5 | NA | TRBV5-5 | ASSLAFTGTQETQY
TRBJ2-7 | NA | TRBV6-5 | ASSTPGHIYEQY
TRBJ2-7 | once | TRBV11-2 | ASSLETDGTYEQY
TRBJ1-2 | NA | TRBV7-2 | ASSPEPTVYGYT
TRBJ1-2 | NA | TRBV5-4 | ASSLGSRLNYGYT
TRBJ1-5 | once | TRBV20-1 | SASGPGGSYSNQPQH
TRBJ2-1 | NA | TRBV27 | ASSETGGLVSYNEQF
TRBJ1-2 | NA | TRBV12-3/TRBV12-4 | ASSLGRDVGYT
TRBJ1-2 | NA | TRBV3-1/TRBV3-2 | ASSQQGENYGYT
TRBJ2-5 | NA | TRBV6-5 | ASSYGTEQQETQY
TRBJ2-1 | NA | TRBV9 | ASSVRPSSYNEQF
TRBJ2-2 | NA | TRBV2 | ASSERDTNTGELF
TRBJ2-7 | NA | TRBV20-1 | SARQGYEQY
TRBJ2-3 | NA | TRBV7-8 | ASRPSRGQGVTDTQY
TRBJ2-7 | NA | TRBV18 | ASSPSSGGGRGEQY
TRBJ2-1 | NA | TRBV10-3 | ASGAVVKKSYNEQF
TRBJ2-7 | NA | TRBV29-1 | SCSGGGYEQY
TRBJ1-1 | NA | TRBV30 | AWSPTGNTEAF
TRBJ2-5 | NA | TRBV4-1 | ASSLGFQETQY
TRBJ1-5 | NA | TRBV12-3/TRBV12-4 | ASRRGNQPQH
TRBJ1-1 | NA | TRBV29-1 | SADQGGTEAF
TRBJ1-1 | few | TRBV18 | ASGGGERTEAF
TRBJ1-5 | NA | TRBV9 | ASSVPQDRRGNQPQH
TRBJ2-5 | NA | TRBV11-2 | ASSAGGGGGETQY
TRBJ1-1 | NA | TRBV9 | ASSVAGTMNTEAF
TRBJ1-2 | once | TRBV5-1 | ASSLDQPYGYT
TRBJ2-7 | few | TRBV6-1 | ASSEVDTSYEQY
TRBJ1-2 | NA | TRBV21-1 | ASSKGFRTYGYT
TRBJ1-1 | NA | TRBV7-9 | ASSITGTTEAF
TRBJ2-3 | NA | TRBV30 | AWSVPGGAPDTQY
TRBJ1-2 | NA | TRBV6-5 | ASKTGNNYGYT
TRBJ1-2 | NA | TRBV7-8 | ASSAYRGRIAYYGYT
TRBJ2-7 | few | TRBV5-1 | ASSFEASGVGEQY
TRBJ2-1 | medium-sized | TRBV6-5 | ASSYLGNEQF
TRBJ1-2 | NA | TRBV4-1 | ASSQVWGPRIYGYT
TRBJ2-7 | once | TRBV7-6 | ASSFGLEQY
TRBJ1-4 | NA | TRBV2 | ASSEIRGRNEKLF
TRBJ2-7 | NA | TRBV10-2 | ASGSIEQY
TRBJ2-5 | medium-sized | TRBV7-7 | ASSLQGAGTQY
TRBJ2-1 | NA | TRBV9 | ASSVDMSSYNEQF
TRBJ1-5 | once | TRBV19 | ASTPRPQGFDQPQH
TRBJ1-4 | NA | TRBV2 | ASRGVRGTGNEKLF
TRBJ2-5 | NA | TRBV9 | ASSTHPAGGETQY
TRBJ1-2 | NA | TRBV27 | ASRRDSYYGYT
TRBJ1-3 | NA | TRBV7-9 | ASSRPPLSGNTIY
TRBJ2-7 | NA | TRBV6-5 | ASSYAGVPLS
TRBJ2-1 | once | TRBV5-5 | ASSRVGSSYNEQF